Described below is a single T cell receptor (beta chain) sequence and its context. Using unique molecular identifiers, the investigators prepared the TCRbeta library. TCRdb re-called the PCR reads with MiXCR, one entry per CDR3 protein. The data contain about half a million distinct CDR3 sequences, 12% of them seen just once; the ten biggest clones take up 4.5% to 6%. The sample comes from a study of T-cell reconstitution after alpha-beta-depleted transplantation in children. Trimming at V came to 5 bases and at J to 1 base, leaving 7 bases not matched to a gene. CDR3 length equals 17 residues. CDR1 and CDR2 from the germline V gene are MGHDK and SYGVNS.

The material was PBMCs from the stem cell graft donor, obtained from the stem cell graft. The chain couples TRBV25-1 to TRBJ2-6, with TRBD1 identical over 8 bases. The receptor's source is a human donor who donated a stem cell graft to a child with combined immunodeficiency. The CDR3, as DNA: TGTGCCAGCAGTAGAGGACAGGGTTGGTCTGGGGCCAACGTCCTGACTTTC. Protein sequence: CASSRGQGWSGANVLTF.